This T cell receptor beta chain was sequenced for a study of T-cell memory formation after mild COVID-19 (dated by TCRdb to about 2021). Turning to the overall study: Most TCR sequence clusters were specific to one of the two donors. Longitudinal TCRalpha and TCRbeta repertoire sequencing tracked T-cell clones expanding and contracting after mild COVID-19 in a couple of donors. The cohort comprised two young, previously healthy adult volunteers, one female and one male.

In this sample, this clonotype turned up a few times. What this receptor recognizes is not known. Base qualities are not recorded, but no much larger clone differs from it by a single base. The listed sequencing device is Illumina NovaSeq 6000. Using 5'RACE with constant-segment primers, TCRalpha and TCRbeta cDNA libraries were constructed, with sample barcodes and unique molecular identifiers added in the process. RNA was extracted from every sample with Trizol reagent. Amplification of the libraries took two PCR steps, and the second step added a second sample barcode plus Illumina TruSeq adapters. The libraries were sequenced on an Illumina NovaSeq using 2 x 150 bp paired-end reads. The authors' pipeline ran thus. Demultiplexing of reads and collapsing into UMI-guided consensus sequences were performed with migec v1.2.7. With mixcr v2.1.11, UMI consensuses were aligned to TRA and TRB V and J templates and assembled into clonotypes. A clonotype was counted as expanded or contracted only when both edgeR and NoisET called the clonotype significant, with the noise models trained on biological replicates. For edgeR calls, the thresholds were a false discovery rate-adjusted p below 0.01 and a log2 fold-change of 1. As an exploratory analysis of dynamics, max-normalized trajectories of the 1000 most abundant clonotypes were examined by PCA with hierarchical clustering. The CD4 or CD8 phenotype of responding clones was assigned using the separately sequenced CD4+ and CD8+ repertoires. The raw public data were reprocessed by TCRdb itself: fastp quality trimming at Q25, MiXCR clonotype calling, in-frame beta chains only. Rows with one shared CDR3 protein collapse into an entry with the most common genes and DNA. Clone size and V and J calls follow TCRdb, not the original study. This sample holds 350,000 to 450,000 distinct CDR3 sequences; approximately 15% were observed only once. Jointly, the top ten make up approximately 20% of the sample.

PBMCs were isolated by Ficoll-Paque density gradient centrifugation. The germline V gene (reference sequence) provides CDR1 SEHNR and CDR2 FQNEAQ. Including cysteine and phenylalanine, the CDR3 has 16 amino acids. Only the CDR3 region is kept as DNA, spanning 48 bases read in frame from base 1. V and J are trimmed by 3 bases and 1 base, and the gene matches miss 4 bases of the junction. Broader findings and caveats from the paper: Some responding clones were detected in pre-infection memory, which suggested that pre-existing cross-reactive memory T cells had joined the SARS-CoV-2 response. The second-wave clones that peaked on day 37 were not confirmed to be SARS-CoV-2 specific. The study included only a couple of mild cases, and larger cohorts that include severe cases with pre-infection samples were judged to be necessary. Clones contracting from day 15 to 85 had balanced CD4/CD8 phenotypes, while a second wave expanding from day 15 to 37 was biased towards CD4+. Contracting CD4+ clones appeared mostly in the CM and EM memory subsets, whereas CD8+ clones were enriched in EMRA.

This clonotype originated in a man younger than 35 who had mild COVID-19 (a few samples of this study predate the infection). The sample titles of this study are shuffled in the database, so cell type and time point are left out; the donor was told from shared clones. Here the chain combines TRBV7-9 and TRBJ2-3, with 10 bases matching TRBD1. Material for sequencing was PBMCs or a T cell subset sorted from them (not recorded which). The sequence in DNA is TGTGCCAGCAGCTTTGGGACAGGGGTCCGCACAGATACGCAGTATTTT. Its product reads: CASSFGTGVRTDTQYF.